This T cell receptor (beta chain) was profiled in a study of T cell responses to AZD1222 COVID-19 vaccine (dated by TCRdb to the early 2020s). General notes on the study: TCR sequencing covered about 230 trial participants: 200 to 220 given two doses of AZD1222 and around 25 given two doses of MenACWY control vaccine. Trial participants were enrolled by age into 18-55, 56-69 and 70-plus year subgroups, with around 150, 28 and 57 TCR-sequenced participants respectively.

What this sample's time point label stands for: about 28 days (+/-7) after the second vaccine dose. The sample's treatment or condition label, in plain terms: meningococcal conjugate vaccine given as trial control. Vaccinee samples were obtained from the UK trials COV001 and COV002, which included a single-blind randomized controlled phase 2/3 trial of AZD1222 (ChAdOx1 nCoV-19) in healthy adults. For TCRbeta chain sequencing, PBMC samples were collected from trial participants at day 0 and at day 28 after the second dose. Points on this clone: Its antigen remains undetermined. No qualities accompany the bases; no much larger clone lies one base away.

Reading from cysteine to phenylalanine, the CDR3 counts 16 amino acids. The sequence is cut down to CDR3 DNA, 48 bases in frame from base 1. Trimming removed 6 bases from V and 3 bases from J; the gene matches leave 8 bases unexplained. CDR1 and CDR2, per the germline V gene (reference sequence), are MNHEY and SMNVEV. Overall results and qualifications from the work: The whole spike protein was spanned by vaccine-associated CD4 TCRs, and dominant responses were seen in regions 160-218 and 743-854. Conclusions about previously exposed vaccinees were limited because only a handful of AZD1222 recipients were SARS-CoV-2 seropositive at baseline. Most participants were white British and females outnumbered males, and the authors suggested that clonal diversity may have been underestimated. The 56-69-year group was small, and its depth increase did not reach significance, likely because of low power. Spike-specific TCR breadth and depth rose significantly after two AZD1222 doses compared with day 0 and with MenACWY recipients. Because no samples from the day 14 peak response were available, repertoires could be characterized only after the peak T cell response. Epitopes outside the regions mutated in the B.1.351 and B.1.1.7 variants were reportedly recognized by nearly half of the unique spike-specific TCRs.

The CDR3 regions of human TCRbeta chains were analyzed by immunosequencing. As for the authors' bioinformatics: Repertoire TCRs were matched against a reference library of SARS-CoV-2-specific TCRs generated with the MIRA antigen-specificity platform. Breadth meant the fraction of unique TCRs that were SARS-CoV-2-associated, whereas depth meant the fraction of total T cells that were SARS-CoV-2-associated. Each spike-specific TCR was assigned to its reactive spike region and to a CD4 or CD8 class using the MIRA data. Log10-transformed breadth and depth values were compared by one-way ANOVA with Sidak's multiple comparisons tests. Sourced from immuneACCESS, this table was stored by TCRdb with only in-frame sequences that have V and J called. A share of the clones is absent; for the studies checked, an unresolved V gene accounts for under half, and the remainder has no known explanation. V and J calls and clone size are copied from that table; D and trimming were computed from the DNA. This sample holds approximately 190,000 clones; approximately 92% were observed only once. The top ten clonotypes cover 3.6% of the sample.

The source material was peripheral blood, sampled 28 days after the second dose of the MenACWY control vaccine. The sequence joins TRBV27 to TRBJ2-2; 9 bases in the junction line up with TRBD2. This clonotype was obtained from an adult who received the MenACWY meningococcal vaccine as a control. The sequenced DNA is TGTGCCAGCAGGCGCGGGAGGGCCGTAGACACCGGGGAGCTGTTTTTT. This yields the protein CASRRGRAVDTGELFF.